Included here is one T cell receptor (beta chain) sequence, with context. This clonotype was recorded at least ten times. Its antigen has not been determined. No base quality information exists; no much larger clone differs at one position. Receptor amplification or capture employed 5' RACE. Sequencing relied on an Illumina HiSeq 2000. A universal primer binding site was added through template switching, and the final cDNA carried a unique molecular identifier so that TCR cDNA molecules could be counted accurately. First-strand cDNA for TCR alpha and beta chains was synthesized from specific primers in the conserved constant-segment region. To control for contamination, every cDNA library carried two barcodes: a SMART-Mk sample barcode plus Illumina barcodes. TruSeq adapter sequences and Illumina sample barcodes were added in two successive PCR steps. The TCR alpha and beta cDNA libraries were sequenced on the Illumina HiSeq platform using custom primers. Concerning the study's data processing: Unique molecular identifiers were extracted from raw reads with MiGEC, and CDR3 positions were determined with MiXCR. Recombination models were inferred per individual with the repgenHMM and IGoR tools using an EM algorithm. Shared clonotype analysis was performed with the tcR package in R, normalizing sharing by the product of cloneset sizes. Out-of-frame nonproductive sequences were analyzed to study raw recombination free of thymic and clonal selection effects. The public sequencing data were trimmed at Q25 with fastp and processed into clonotypes with MiXCR by TCRdb, which kept only in-frame beta chains. Each CDR3 protein appears once, grouped with its most common genes and DNA. None of the V and J calls come from the authors' own analysis; TCRdb made them. The sample data list 420,000 or so distinct CDR3 sequences, and less than 20% of these were observed just once. Jointly, the top ten make up about 12% of the sample.

These data are taken from a study of identical twins (dated by TCRdb to between 2015 and 2016). Turning to the overall study: The study deep-sequenced TCR alpha and beta repertoires from monozygotic twins, unrelated adults of various ages and cord blood to test whether fetal clonotypes persist. To rule out contamination, replicate twin experiments were performed at different times with different library preparation protocols.

The investigation overall reported the following: Compared with coincidental sharing between unrelated individuals, out-of-frame TCR alpha sequences shared between twins showed an excess of sequences with low generation probability. Out-of-frame TCR alpha sharing in monozygotic twins was systematically underestimated by recombination models, whereas sharing between unrelated individuals was in agreement with the recombination models. Fewer insertions were carried by abundant cord blood beta clonotypes; a weaker similar trend was observed in young adult naive repertoires, while no such trend was observed in memory repertoires. Because the same donors could not be followed over many years, the conclusions depended on cross-sectional statistical analysis. Zero-insertion analyses could be partly confounded by invariant T cells such as MAIT and iNKT, though diverse VJ usage argued against such confounding for most clonotypes. In beta out-of-frame sequences, excess twin sharing was weaker, because having fewer shared sequences lowered the signal-to-noise ratio.

Every donor was a healthy Caucasian. Three unrelated non-twin adults were additionally sequenced: a male aged 18 to 30, a male aged 50 to 60 and a female aged 50 to 60. Miltenyi CD45RO+ enrichment and human naive T-cell isolation kits were used to isolate memory (CD45RO+) and naive T cells from PBMC. Source material: naive T cells sorted from blood. The meaning of the sample's cell subset or site label: cells isolated with a human naive T-cell isolation kit. The receptor was derived from a man aged 50-60 years in good health.

The DNA is as follows: TGTGCCAGCAGTGAGCGGTTGAATCAGCCCCAGCATTTT. It encodes CASSERLNQPQHF. Here the chain combines TRBV2 and TRBJ1-5; the D gene lacks a confident call. CDR1 SNHLY and CDR2 FYNNEI were looked up in the germline V gene. At the junction V is shortened by 3 bases and J by 4 bases, with 7 bases in between. Counted from cysteine to phenylalanine, this CDR3 has 13 amino acids. The entry retains the CDR3 DNA only, 39 bases that are in frame from base 1.